This TCR beta chain was sequenced during a study of regulatory T cells in long-lasting Graves disease (dated by TCRdb to about 2021). About the investigation overall: Antithyroid drugs had been taken for less than 3 months by newly diagnosed Graves' disease patients. Patients with persistent Graves' disease were compared with patients with newly diagnosed Graves' disease using TCR sequencing and RNA sequencing of peripheral blood. The study took place in China and was registered as a clinical trial. A total of approximately 35 samples underwent TCR sequencing: about 13 from persistent and approximately 20 from newly diagnosed Graves' disease patients.

The sample's time point label, in plain terms: newly diagnosed GD, antithyroid drugs for less than 3 months. For both TCR sequencing and RNA sequencing, RNA was extracted from PBMCs in TRIzol. Graves' disease was diagnosed according to American Thyroid Association guidelines. Recruitment of patients was carried out at an endocrinology department in Xi'an, China. Each patient gave roughly 8.4 milliliters of peripheral blood, collected in an EDTA anticoagulant tube. PBMCs were isolated by Ficoll Paque Plus density gradient separation without further T cell sorting. An Agilent 2100 Bioanalyzer and agarose gel were used to check RNA quality, while a NanoDrop 2000 measured RNA concentration. Study-level results and caveats: Persistent disease showed preferential use of TRBV28, TRBJ1-2 and TRBJ2-5, whereas newly diagnosed disease favored TRBV20-1 and TRBJ2-1. The authors noted that the small sample size was a limitation that may lower accuracy. A larger number of public clonotypes was shared among persistent patients (fewer than 3,000) than among newly diagnosed patients (around 880). Compared with newly diagnosed patients, patients with persistent Graves' disease had lower TCR Shannon entropy and fewer highly expanded clones, which suggests clonal expansion. Sequencing and analysis were restricted to the TCR beta chain. Peripheral blood alone was examined, since thyroid tissue, which constituted the primary lesion, could not be accessed.

The library was built by means of multiplex PCR. Reads for this sample came from an Illumina HiSeq 4000. iRepertoire HTBI primers and Arm-PCR amplification of CDR3 regions were used to construct TCR beta libraries. Before sequencing, the PCR products went through gel purification. In the authors' own workflow: Gene usage analysis of CDR3 amino acid clonotypes used the 62 TRBV and approximately 13 TRBJ segments found across samples. COPE and FqMerger were used to merge the filtered high-quality paired reads into contigs. BLAST was used to align contigs to IMGT TRBV, TRBD and TRBJ reference genes, and CDR3 was defined according to IMGT. Any clonotype with a frequency above 0.1% was counted as a highly expanded clone. Shannon entropy served as the measure of repertoire diversity, while the Gini coefficient captured V-J evenness. Public clonotypes were defined as clonotypes shared by more than one individual. TCRdb redid the processing of the public reads, applying fastp at Q25 and MiXCR, and retained in-frame beta chains. Every CDR3 protein is listed once, alongside the most common genes and DNA of its rows. V and J calls and clone size were set by TCRdb, not the authors. The sample table contains 200,000 to 250,000 distinct CDR3 sequences; only one count was recorded for about a sixth of them. Around 20% of the sample lies in the top ten.

There are many counts of this clonotype. The specificity of this receptor is unknown. No base-level quality is on record; no much larger clone is a single base apart. Taken from the germline V gene (reference sequence), the CDR1 and CDR2 loops are DFQATT and SNEGSKA. Ends trimmed: V by 6 bases, J by 6 bases; bases unmatched to a gene: 2. Its CDR3 holds 12 amino acids, cysteine through phenylalanine. Only the CDR3 region is kept as DNA, spanning 36 bases read in frame from base 1. The chain is made from TRBV20-1 and TRBJ2-1, with 10 bases matching TRBD2. This TCR derives from a female donor with Graves disease. This specimen consisted of peripheral blood mononuclear cells (PBMCs), obtained at new diagnosis, from a patient treated with antithyroid drugs. The CDR3 region: CSAGTSANEQFF. The nucleotide sequence is given as TGCAGTGCCGGGACTAGCGCCAATGAGCAGTTCTTC.